The 20 T cell receptor beta chains in this list originate from one sample, sequenced in a study of metastatic and nonmetastatic thyroid tumors. TCRdb re-called the PCR reads with MiXCR. The table records approximately 15,000 clones, about 20% of them present only once. The entire patient cohort was treatment-naive prior to thyroid surgery. Sequencing was carried out using adjacent normal tissue. The receptors were sampled from a female donor with papillary thyroid cancer or a benign thyroid nodule (not recorded which). Some clones in this sample may be carry-over from other donors' samples.

A remark on this clone: One junction end disagrees with the germline gene, perhaps due to a read error. Different DNA sequences within this sample yield the same CDR3. The chain is built from TRBV11-3 and TRBJ2-2; 9 bases fit TRBD1. Per the germline V gene, CDR1 is SGHNT and CDR2 is YENEEA. CDR3 length: 15 residues. The CDR3 protein is CASSRQGVITGELFF. The CDR3 region has the DNA TGTGCCAGCAGCCGACAGGGGGTAATCACCGGGGAGCTGTTCTTT.

This clone turned up a few times. This chain joins TRBV10-3 and TRBJ1-5; 8 nucleotides agree with TRBD1. CDR1 is ENHRY, CDR2 SYGVKD, per germline. V shed 6 bases, J shed 3 bases, and the junction held 7 bases outside the gene matches. The CDR3 extends over 15 amino acids. As DNA, the CDR3 is TGTGCCATCAGGGCTTCAGGGGGCCTCAATCAGCCCCAGCATTTT. This translates into CAIRASGGLNQPQHF.

This clone turned up a few times. CDR3 bases: TGTGCCAGCGGGAGGGACCCCTACGAGCAGTACTTC. As protein: CASGRDPYEQYF. The chain carries TRBV6-2 or TRBV6-3 and TRBJ2-7, with 7 bases lining up with TRBD2. Germline V gives CDR1 MNHEY, CDR2 SVGEGT. CDR3 length equals 12 residues. V dropped 8 bases and J dropped 2; count of bases not matched to a gene: 3.

Worth noting for this clone: Mismatch with germline at one junction end may stem from a read error. The J gene is TRBJ2-6, the V gene TRBV7-7; D uncertain. The CDR3 runs to 17 residues. Per the germline V gene, CDR1 is SSHAT and CDR2 is FNYEAQ (reference sequence). CDR3 sequence reads: CASSPGSTYSGANVLTF. CDR3 nucleotide sequence: TGTGCTAGCAGTCCCGGTTCAACCTACTCTGGGGCCAACGTCCTGACTTTC.

The V and J genes are TRBV12-5 and TRBJ2-3; no definite D call. CDR3 length equals 11 residues. Germline assignment: CDR1 LGHNT and CDR2 FRNRAP. V was pared by 4 bases and J by 6 bases, with 5 bases between. Written as DNA, the CDR3 is TGTGCTAGTGGTTCTGGGGATACGCAGTATTTT. Protein: CASGSGDTQYF.

This clone was seen a handful of times. The chain carries TRBV11-2 and TRBJ2-7; possible D gene TRBD1, 6 bases. The V gene lost 0 bases and the J gene lost 4 bases, with 16 bases spanning the gap. Germline CDR1 is SGHAT and CDR2 is FQNNGV. CDR3 size: 16 residues. CDR3 in amino acids: CASSLDDMGQGYEQYF. The DNA for the CDR3 is TGTGCCAGCAGCTTAGACGATATGGGGCAGGGGTACGAGCAGTACTTC. Full variable domain (rest looked up from reference TRBV11-2 and TRBJ2-7): EAGVAQSPRYKIIEKRQSVAFWCNPISGHATLYWYQQILGQGPKLLIQFQNNGVVDDSQLPKDRFSAERLKGVDSTLKIQPAKLEDSAVYLCASSLDDMGQGYEQYFGPGTRLTVT.

This clone was observed a few times. This chain links TRBV5-1 with TRBJ1-1, with D perhaps TRBD1 (5 bases). The V and J ends lost 4 bases and 1 base respectively, with 11 bases between them. Germline V gene lookup returns CDR1 SGHRS and CDR2 YFSETQ. This CDR3 region has 14 residues. As DNA, the CDR3 is TGCGCCAGCAGCCGGGACCCGGGGAACACTGAAGCTTTCTTT. It encodes CASSRDPGNTEAFF. Based on the CDR3 plus reference TRBV5-1 and TRBJ1-1, the full variable domain is KAGVTQTPRYLIKTRGQQVTLSCSPISGHRSVSWYQQTPGQGLQFLFEYFSETQRNKGNFPGRFSGRQFSNSRSEMNVSTLELGDSALYLCASSRDPGNTEAFFGQGTRLTVV.

J is TRBJ1-1 and V is TRBV5-6; D ambiguous. Germline V lookup: CDR1 SGHDT, CDR2 YYEEEE. V lost 4 bases to trimming and J lost 9 bases, with 16 bases between them. The CDR3 loop spans 13 amino acids. The CDR3 spells CASSPLSRGKAFF. The CDR3 bases are TGTGCCAGCAGCCCTCTGAGTAGAGGGAAAGCTTTCTTT.

At least ten counts were recorded for this clone. The J gene is TRBJ1-6, the V gene TRBV6-1; tentatively, D is TRBD1 (5 bases). This CDR3 is built from 14 residues. Per germline, CDR1 MNHNS and CDR2 SASEGT. Trimming left V 2 bases short and J 6 bases short, with 8 bases between. CDR3 nucleotides: TGTGCCAGCAGTGAACTCGGGGGTAATTCACCCCTCCACTTT. Its translation: CASSELGGNSPLHF.

This rearrangement joins TRBV28 to TRBJ2-1; D might be TRBD1 (6 bases). Germline CDR1 is MDHEN and CDR2 is SYDVKM. V lost 6 bases, J lost 6 bases, and 18 bases lay in between. The CDR3 spans 15 residues. The CDR3 DNA follows: TGTGCCAGCAGGGGCTGGGGCAGGGGTGGCAATGAGCAGTTCTTC. Translation gives CASRGWGRGGNEQFF. Full variable domain (missing parts from reference TRBV28 and TRBJ2-1): DVKVTQSSRYLVKRTGEKVFLECVQDMDHENMFWYRQDPGLGLRLIYFSYDVKMKEKGDIPEGYSVSREKKERFSLILESASTNQTSMYLCASRGWGRGGNEQFFGPGTRLTVL.

About this clone itself: A read error may produce the germline difference seen at one junction end. This chain links TRBV6-1 with TRBJ2-7, with 7 bases matching TRBD1. The CDR3 extends over 16 amino acids. Germline values: CDR1 MNHNS, CDR2 SASEGT. For the CDR3, the DNA is TGTGCCAGCAAAGCAGGGGGACACCCCCTCTCCTACGAGCATTACTTC. Residues: CASKAGGHPLSYEHYF.

This clone was found a few times. The chain couples TRBV6-1 to TRBJ1-3; D is ambiguous. Germline V lookup: CDR1 MNHNS, CDR2 SASEGT. Trimming pared 7 bases from V and 3 bases from J, leaving 13 bases between. The CDR3 is 14 residues long. The CDR3 coding sequence is TGTGCCAGCACCCGAGTGGGGAGTGGAAACACCATATATTTT. Its protein is CASTRVGSGNTIYF.

Concerning this clone: This specimen includes other DNA sequences encoding the same CDR3. The rearrangement uses TRBV6-1 and TRBJ2-5; D unresolved. The CDR3 runs to 13 residues. In germline, CDR1 is MNHNS, CDR2 SASEGT. The ends were cut back, 3 bases at V and 5 bases at J, with 10 bases in the middle. CDR3 residues: CASSELLLETQYF. CDR3 sequence (DNA): TGTGCCAGCAGTGAGCTACTACTGGAGACCCAGTACTTC.

This clone turned up a few times. This chain links TRBV15 with TRBJ2-2; maybe TRBD1 (6 bases). The V end was cut by 6 bases, the J end by 3 bases, with 11 bases between. Germline values: CDR1 LNHNV, CDR2 YYDKDF (reference sequence). The CDR3 loop spans 14 amino acids. The CDR3 loop reads CATRGTRYTGELFF. CDR3 nucleotides: TGTGCCACCAGGGGGACACGCTACACCGGGGAGCTGTTTTTT.

Only a few counts were recorded for this clone. The V call is TRBV12-3 or TRBV12-4, the J call TRBJ1-6; a weak D match, TRBD1 (6 bases). Trimming took off 6 bases at V and 10 bases at J, with 13 bases between the two ends. This CDR3 contains 13 residues. The CDR3 region has the DNA TGTGCCAGCAGGTTACAGGGATACTCACCCCTCCACTTT. It specifies CASRLQGYSPLHF.

This clone is deemed large. This chain uses TRBV19 with TRBJ1-1; unclear D gene. CDR3 length: 13 residues. The V gene's germline CDR1 is LNHDA and CDR2 SQIVND (reference sequence). The V gene lost 3 bases and the J gene lost 1 base, with 6 bases spanning the gap. The CDR3 DNA follows: TGTGCCAGTAGTATGAGGGAGAACACTGAAGCTTTCTTT. This encodes CASSMRENTEAFF. Based on the CDR3 plus reference TRBV19 and TRBJ1-1, the full variable domain is DGGITQSPKYLFRKEGQNVTLSCEQNLNHDAMYWYRQDPGQGLRLIYYSQIVNDFQKGDIAEGYSVSREKKESFPLTVTSAQKNPTAFYLCASSMRENTEAFFGQGTRLTVV.

The rearrangement uses TRBV20-1 and TRBJ1-5; unclear D gene. Germline V gene sequence: CDR1 DFQATT, CDR2 SNEGSKA (reference sequence). CDR3 size: 15 residues. The germline V and J ends were trimmed by 6 bases and 4 bases, with 19 bases remaining between them. As DNA, the CDR3 is TGCAGTGCGGTTTGTGTGGGAGAATTGAATCAGCCCCAGCATTTT. Translated: CSAVCVGELNQPQHF.

This clone was picked up a small number of times. The chain couples TRBV6-5 to TRBJ2-1, with TRBD2 matching 7 bases. The V gene end was trimmed by 7 bases and the J gene end by 5 bases; junction bases not matched to a gene: 14. CDR3 length equals 16 residues. The germline V gene has CDR1 MNHEY and CDR2 SVGAGI. This CDR3 is CASTLFETSLHNEQFF. As DNA, the CDR3 is TGTGCCAGCACCCTATTCGAGACTAGCCTCCACAATGAGCAGTTCTTC.

This clone was picked up a small number of times. The chain is built from TRBV24-1 and TRBJ2-2; TRBD2 is a possible D gene (6 bases). Germline CDR1 and CDR2: KGHDR and SFDVKD. The ends were cut back, 1 base at V and 4 bases at J, with 15 bases in the middle. The CDR3 consists of 17 residues. Here the CDR3 reads CATSDLSGGMGTGELFF. In nucleotides, the CDR3 is TGTGCCACCAGTGATTTAAGCGGCGGGATGGGCACCGGGGAGCTGTTTTTT.

This clone was counted between two and nine times. This sequence joins TRBV3-1 and TRBJ2-7; 7 bases agree with TRBD1. Germline-derived CDR1 and CDR2 are LGHDT and YNNKEL (reference sequence). V was clipped by 5 bases and J by 6 bases; unmatched bases: 19. The CDR3 contains 17 residues. The CDR3 sequence: CASSVIVSRGKGFEQYF. The CDR3 DNA is TGTGCCAGCAGCGTAATAGTTTCCAGGGGGAAAGGGTTCGAGCAGTACTTC.